This T cell receptor beta chain originates from a study of blood T cell repertoires in COVID-19. On the study more broadly: Specimens from acute and convalescent COVID-19 originated in the United States, Italy and Spain. PBMCs, B-cell-depleted T cells, or T cells were the source of the cDNA or gDNA that made up the material.

Trimming removed 1 base from V and 2 bases from J; junction bases left unmatched: 8. Looked up from germline, CDR1 is KGHSH and CDR2 is LQKENI. This CDR3 spans 18 amino acids. Living in about two dozen US areas, the participants were between roughly 18 and 89 years of age. Participant-given clinical history determined each cohort assignment. The repertoire was sequenced with immunoSEQ multiplex PCR; TCRdb's copy has only in-frame clones and lacks some. This table has fewer than 350,000 clones, 90% appearing once. This chain joins TRBV18 and TRBJ2-5, with 12 bases aligning to TRBD2. Specimen: PBMCs or T cells enriched from blood (not recorded which). This sequence was found in a woman aged 18-29 years with acute COVID-19. In DNA, the CDR3 is TGTGCCAGCTCACCACTTCGACTAGCGGGAGCCCCACAAGAGACCCAGTACTTC. It translates to CASSPLRLAGAPQETQYF.